This entry describes one TCR beta chain. Trimming removed 0 bases from V and 3 bases from J, with 14 bases in between. The germline gives CDR1 MNHEY, CDR2 SVGAGI. The CDR3 covers 16 residues. Using immunoSEQ multiplex PCR, the repertoire was profiled, and TCRdb retains in-frame clones only, with some absent. The top ten hold approximately 4% of the sample, which has under 45,000 clones, roughly 84% seen once. The sample originates from a study of T cell changes during pregnancy in multiple sclerosis. Material: CD8+ T cells from peripheral blood mononuclear cells, obtained in the first trimester of pregnancy. This TCR derives from a female donor with multiple sclerosis, enrolled in a pregnancy study. This rearrangement joins TRBV6-5 to TRBJ1-1; the D gene is possibly TRBD1 (6 bases). For the CDR3, the DNA is TGTGCCAGCAGTTACTCCAGAGGGGGGGGCTACACTGAAGCTTTCTTT. Translated: CASSYSRGGGYTEAFF.